The rows below give T cell receptor beta chains drawn from one sample of a study of T cells expressing NK-cell markers. With the 5' RACE reads reprocessed, TCRdb shows one record per CDR3 protein and no DNA. The sample table sets out some 600,000 distinct CDR3 sequences. Input material: blood T cells: a sorted CD56 or NKG2C T cell subset, CD4+ or CD8+ T cells, or bulk PBMC T cells (not recorded which). The receptor source for this set is a man aged 18 to 30 in good health. The CDR3 runs from the conserved cysteine through the conserved F or W. Each record gives: J gene, CDR3 length, V gene, CDR3 protein.

j_call: TRBJ2-4; cdr3_length: 12; v_call: TRBV20-1; cdr3_aa: CSASTGLADQYF
j_call: TRBJ2-5; cdr3_length: 14; v_call: TRBV5-1; cdr3_aa: CASSPGAMSETQYF
j_call: TRBJ2-1; cdr3_length: 14; v_call: TRBV5-1; cdr3_aa: CASSPWTGSGEQFF
j_call: TRBJ2-1; cdr3_length: 15; v_call: TRBV2; cdr3_aa: CASRGRLAGGQSQFF
j_call: TRBJ2-7; cdr3_length: 11; v_call: TRBV29-1; cdr3_aa: CSVWLAYEQYF
j_call: TRBJ2-1; cdr3_length: 15; v_call: TRBV30; cdr3_aa: CAWSRSLAVGNEQFF
j_call: TRBJ1-1; cdr3_length: 14; v_call: TRBV20-1; cdr3_aa: CSARVGRGPTEAFF
j_call: TRBJ2-1; cdr3_length: 18; v_call: TRBV12-3/TRBV12-4; cdr3_aa: CASSPLPGLAGEFNEQFF
j_call: TRBJ2-5; cdr3_length: 18; v_call: TRBV11-2; cdr3_aa: CASSLDRAAGDLRETQYF
j_call: TRBJ2-5; cdr3_length: 18; v_call: TRBV11-1; cdr3_aa: CASSSTRTSGSWQETQYF
j_call: TRBJ2-2; cdr3_length: 17; v_call: TRBV3-1; cdr3_aa: CASSQDQATLRSGELFF
j_call: TRBJ2-2; cdr3_length: 14; v_call: TRBV5-1; cdr3_aa: CASQKGGNTGELFF
j_call: TRBJ2-3; cdr3_length: 16; v_call: TRBV24-1; cdr3_aa: CATSDSLAGVTDTQYF
j_call: TRBJ2-1; cdr3_length: 15; v_call: TRBV12-3/TRBV12-4; cdr3_aa: CASSFGELSYNEQFF
j_call: TRBJ2-7; cdr3_length: 13; v_call: TRBV6-2/TRBV6-3; cdr3_aa: CASEPGTGDEQYF
j_call: TRBJ2-6; cdr3_length: 17; v_call: TRBV5-1; cdr3_aa: CASSLIGGNSGANVLTF
j_call: TRBJ2-3; cdr3_length: 14; v_call: TRBV27; cdr3_aa: CASSNHRGADTQYF
j_call: TRBJ2-7; cdr3_length: 16; v_call: TRBV7-2; cdr3_aa: CASSLRTGLWPYEQYF
j_call: TRBJ1-4; cdr3_length: 12; v_call: TRBV28; cdr3_aa: CASSLRTAELFF
j_call: TRBJ2-1; cdr3_length: 16; v_call: TRBV6-2/TRBV6-3; cdr3_aa: CASSLYTLGLYNEQFF
j_call: TRBJ2-1; cdr3_length: 14; v_call: TRBV20-1; cdr3_aa: CSAAGTSRNNEQFF
j_call: TRBJ2-5; cdr3_length: 14; v_call: TRBV7-9; cdr3_aa: CASTGAGRSETQYF
j_call: TRBJ1-1; cdr3_length: 14; v_call: TRBV11-3; cdr3_aa: CASSLDIGSTEAFF
j_call: TRBJ2-1; cdr3_length: 14; v_call: TRBV27; cdr3_aa: CASSPLRGGNEQFF
j_call: TRBJ2-1; cdr3_length: 14; v_call: TRBV4-2; cdr3_aa: CASGTLKDINEQFF
j_call: TRBJ1-2; cdr3_length: 15; v_call: TRBV20-1; cdr3_aa: CSARDWDRGFDGYTF
j_call: TRBJ2-7; cdr3_length: 19; v_call: TRBV12-3/TRBV12-4; cdr3_aa: CASSSRRTSEPRSSYEQYF
j_call: TRBJ2-1; cdr3_length: 21; v_call: TRBV4-1; cdr3_aa: CASSQDSPLAGVLSSYNEQFF
j_call: TRBJ2-3; cdr3_length: 15; v_call: TRBV15; cdr3_aa: CATSGSGDYTDTQYF
j_call: TRBJ2-1; cdr3_length: 15; v_call: TRBV20-1; cdr3_aa: CSARDFASGGNEQFF
j_call: TRBJ2-1; cdr3_length: 12; v_call: TRBV12-3/TRBV12-4; cdr3_aa: CASRSAEGEQFF
j_call: TRBJ2-2; cdr3_length: 15; v_call: TRBV20-1; cdr3_aa: CSASSTSGRSGELFF
j_call: TRBJ2-1; cdr3_length: 16; v_call: TRBV6-5; cdr3_aa: CASSYSWGDSYNEQFF
j_call: TRBJ2-3; cdr3_length: 13; v_call: TRBV7-6; cdr3_aa: CASSSLNSDTQYF
j_call: TRBJ1-1; cdr3_length: 14; v_call: TRBV7-3; cdr3_aa: CASSRGGIGTEAFF
j_call: TRBJ2-7; cdr3_length: 13; v_call: TRBV7-2; cdr3_aa: CASTVPGNYEQYF
j_call: TRBJ2-6; cdr3_length: 18; v_call: TRBV9; cdr3_aa: CASSVGTGLLSGANVLTF
j_call: TRBJ2-1; cdr3_length: 17; v_call: TRBV12-3/TRBV12-4; cdr3_aa: CASSLYGGGRGYNEQFF
j_call: TRBJ2-3; cdr3_length: 16; v_call: TRBV18; cdr3_aa: CASSLTSGHLTDTQYF
j_call: TRBJ2-7; cdr3_length: 13; v_call: TRBV7-8; cdr3_aa: CASRTGSSYEQYF
j_call: TRBJ2-5; cdr3_length: 17; v_call: TRBV7-9; cdr3_aa: CASSFPRDRGIQETQYF
j_call: TRBJ2-1; cdr3_length: 15; v_call: TRBV7-8; cdr3_aa: CASSLRGRVNNEQFF
j_call: TRBJ1-5; cdr3_length: 14; v_call: TRBV3-1; cdr3_aa: CASSQGRGNQPQHF
j_call: TRBJ1-1; cdr3_length: 17; v_call: TRBV5-8; cdr3_aa: CASSHQGLKRMNTEAFF
j_call: TRBJ2-1; cdr3_length: 13; v_call: TRBV20-1; cdr3_aa: CSAIREGNREQFF
j_call: TRBJ2-1; cdr3_length: 15; v_call: TRBV20-1; cdr3_aa: CSARDSGQYLDWQFF
j_call: TRBJ2-2; cdr3_length: 14; v_call: TRBV6-1; cdr3_aa: CASRPGSHTGELFF
j_call: TRBJ2-1; cdr3_length: 18; v_call: TRBV11-2; cdr3_aa: CASSLGTSGRAVLNEQFF
j_call: TRBJ2-3; cdr3_length: 14; v_call: TRBV27; cdr3_aa: CASSSRTGVDTQYF
j_call: TRBJ2-1; cdr3_length: 13; v_call: TRBV6-1; cdr3_aa: CASRLAGDNEQFF
j_call: TRBJ1-5; cdr3_length: 15; v_call: TRBV6-2/TRBV6-3; cdr3_aa: CASRDGTGGDQPQHF
j_call: TRBJ2-3; cdr3_length: 15; v_call: TRBV7-9; cdr3_aa: CASSFLGGNTDTQYF
j_call: TRBJ2-5; cdr3_length: 15; v_call: TRBV25-1; cdr3_aa: CASSELTGGWETQYF
j_call: TRBJ1-1; cdr3_length: 13; v_call: TRBV29-1; cdr3_aa: CSLAGGSGAEAFF
j_call: TRBJ1-1; cdr3_length: 14; v_call: TRBV29-1; cdr3_aa: CSVELGRLNTEAFF